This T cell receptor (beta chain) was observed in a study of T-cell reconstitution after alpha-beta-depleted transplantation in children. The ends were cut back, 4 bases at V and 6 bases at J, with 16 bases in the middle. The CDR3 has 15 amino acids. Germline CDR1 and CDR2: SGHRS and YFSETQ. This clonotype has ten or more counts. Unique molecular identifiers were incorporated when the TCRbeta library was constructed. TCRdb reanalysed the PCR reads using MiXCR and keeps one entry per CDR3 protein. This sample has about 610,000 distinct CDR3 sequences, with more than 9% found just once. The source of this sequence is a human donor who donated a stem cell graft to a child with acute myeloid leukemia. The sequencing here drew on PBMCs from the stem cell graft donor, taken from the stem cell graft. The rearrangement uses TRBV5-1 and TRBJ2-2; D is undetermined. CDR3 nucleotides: TGCGCCAGCAGCCCTTCATTGGATCGGCCCGGGGAGCTGTTTTTT. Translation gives CASSPSLDRPGELFF. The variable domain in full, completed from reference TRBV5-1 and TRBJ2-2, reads KAGVTQTPRYLIKTRGQQVTLSCSPISGHRSVSWYQQTPGQGLQFLFEYFSETQRNKGNFPGRFSGRQFSNSRSEMNVSTLELGDSALYLCASSPSLDRPGELFFGEGSRLTVL.